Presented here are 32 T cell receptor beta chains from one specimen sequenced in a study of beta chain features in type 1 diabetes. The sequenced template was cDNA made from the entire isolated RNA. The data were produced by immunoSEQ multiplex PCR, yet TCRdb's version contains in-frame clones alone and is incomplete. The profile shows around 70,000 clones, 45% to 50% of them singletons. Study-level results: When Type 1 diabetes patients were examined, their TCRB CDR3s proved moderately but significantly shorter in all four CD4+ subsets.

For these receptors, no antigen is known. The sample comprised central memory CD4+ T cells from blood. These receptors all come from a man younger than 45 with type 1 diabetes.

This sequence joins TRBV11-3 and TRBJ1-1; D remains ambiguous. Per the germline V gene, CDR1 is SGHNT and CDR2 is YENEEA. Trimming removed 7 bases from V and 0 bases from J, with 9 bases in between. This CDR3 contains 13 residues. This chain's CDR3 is CASTGDMNTEAFF. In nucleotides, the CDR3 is TGTGCCAGCACCGGGGATATGAACACTGAAGCTTTCTTT.

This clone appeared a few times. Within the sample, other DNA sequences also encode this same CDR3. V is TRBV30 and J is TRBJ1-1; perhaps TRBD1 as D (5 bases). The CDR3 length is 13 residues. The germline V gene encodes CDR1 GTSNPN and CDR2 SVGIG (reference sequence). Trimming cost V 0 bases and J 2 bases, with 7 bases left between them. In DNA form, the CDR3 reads TGTGCCTGGAGTGTCCAGGGAAACACTGAAGCTTTCTTT. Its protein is CAWSVQGNTEAFF.

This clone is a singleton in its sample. CDR3 coding DNA: TGCAGCGTTGGTGGGGAAGGGGGCGCCTATGGCTACACCTTC. Protein: CSVGGEGGAYGYTF. This chain links TRBV29-1 with TRBJ1-2; 7 bases fit TRBD1. V trimming: 4 bases; J trimming: 4 bases; junction bases outside the gene matches: 9. Per the germline V gene, CDR1 is SQVTM and CDR2 is ANQGSEA. This CDR3 has 14 residues.

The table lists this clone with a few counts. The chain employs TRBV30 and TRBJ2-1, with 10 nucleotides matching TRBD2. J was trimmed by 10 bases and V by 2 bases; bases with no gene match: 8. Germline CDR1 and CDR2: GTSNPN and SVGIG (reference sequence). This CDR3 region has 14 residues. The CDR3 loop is CAWSPASGSYEQFF. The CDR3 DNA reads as TGTGCCTGGAGTCCCGCTAGCGGGAGTTACGAGCAGTTCTTC.

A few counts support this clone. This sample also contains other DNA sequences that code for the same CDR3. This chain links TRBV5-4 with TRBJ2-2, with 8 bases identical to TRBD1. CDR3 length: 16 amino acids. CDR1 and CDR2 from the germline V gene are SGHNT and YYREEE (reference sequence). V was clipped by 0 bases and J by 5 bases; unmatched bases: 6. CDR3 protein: CASSLVRGRGTGELFF. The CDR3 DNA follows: TGTGCCAGCAGCTTGGTCAGGGGGCGAGGGACCGGGGAGCTGTTTTTT.

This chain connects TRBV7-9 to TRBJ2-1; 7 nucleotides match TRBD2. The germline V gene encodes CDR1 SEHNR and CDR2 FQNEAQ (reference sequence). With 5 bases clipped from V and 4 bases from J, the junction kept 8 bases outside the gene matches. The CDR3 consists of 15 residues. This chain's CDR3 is CASSAPGLPYNEQFF. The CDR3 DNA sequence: TGTGCCAGCAGCGCCCCGGGACTACCATACAATGAGCAGTTCTTC.

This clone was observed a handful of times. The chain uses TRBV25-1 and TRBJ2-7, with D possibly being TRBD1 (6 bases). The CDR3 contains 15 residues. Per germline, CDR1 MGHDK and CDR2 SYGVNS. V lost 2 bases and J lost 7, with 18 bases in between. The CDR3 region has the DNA TGTGCCAGCAGTGAAGTTAACAGGGCCCTGGGTGAGCAGTACTTC. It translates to CASSEVNRALGEQYF.

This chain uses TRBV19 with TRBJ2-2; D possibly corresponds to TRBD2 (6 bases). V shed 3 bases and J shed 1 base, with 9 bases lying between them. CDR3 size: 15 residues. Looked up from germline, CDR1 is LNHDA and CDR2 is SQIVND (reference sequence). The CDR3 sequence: CASSIPSVNTGELFF. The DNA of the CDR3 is TGTGCCAGTAGTATCCCTAGCGTGAACACCGGGGAGCTGTTTTTT. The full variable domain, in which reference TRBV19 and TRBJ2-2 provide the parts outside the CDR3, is DGGITQSPKYLFRKEGQNVTLSCEQNLNHDAMYWYRQDPGQGLRLIYYSQIVNDFQKGDIAEGYSVSREKKESFPLTVTSAQKNPTAFYLCASSIPSVNTGELFFGEGSRLTVL.

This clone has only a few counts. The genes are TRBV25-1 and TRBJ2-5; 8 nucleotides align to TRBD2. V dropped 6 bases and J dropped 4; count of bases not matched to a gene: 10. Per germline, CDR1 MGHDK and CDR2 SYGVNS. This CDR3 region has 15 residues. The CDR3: CASSSASGSLETQYF. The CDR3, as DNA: TGTGCCAGCAGCTCCGCAAGCGGGAGCTTAGAGACCCAGTACTTC.

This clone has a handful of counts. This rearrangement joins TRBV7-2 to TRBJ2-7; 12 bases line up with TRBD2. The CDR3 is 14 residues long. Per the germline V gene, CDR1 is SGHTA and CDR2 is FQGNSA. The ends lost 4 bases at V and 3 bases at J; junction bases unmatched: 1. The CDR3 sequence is CASSSSGRVYEQYF. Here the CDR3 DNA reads TGTGCCAGCAGCTCTAGCGGGAGGGTCTACGAGCAGTACTTC.

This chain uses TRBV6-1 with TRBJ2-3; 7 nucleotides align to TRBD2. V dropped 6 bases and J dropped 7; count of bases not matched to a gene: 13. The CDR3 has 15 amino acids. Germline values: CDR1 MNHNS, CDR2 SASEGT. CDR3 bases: TGTGCCAGCAGCCCAGCGGGGCCCCAGGCCTATACGCAGTATTTT. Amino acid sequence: CASSPAGPQAYTQYF.

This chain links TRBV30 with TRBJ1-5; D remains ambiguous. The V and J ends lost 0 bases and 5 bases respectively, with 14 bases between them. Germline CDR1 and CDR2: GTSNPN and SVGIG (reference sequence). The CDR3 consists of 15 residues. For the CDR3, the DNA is TGTGCCTGGAGTGTTTTGGAGGGATTGGATCAGCCCCAGCATTTT. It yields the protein CAWSVLEGLDQPQHF. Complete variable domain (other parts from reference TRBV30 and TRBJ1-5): SQTIHQWPATLVQPVGSPLSLECTVEGTSNPNLYWYRQAAGRGLQLLFYSVGIGQISSEVPQNLSASRPQDRQFILSSKKLLLSDSGFYLCAWSVLEGLDQPQHFGDGTRLSIL.

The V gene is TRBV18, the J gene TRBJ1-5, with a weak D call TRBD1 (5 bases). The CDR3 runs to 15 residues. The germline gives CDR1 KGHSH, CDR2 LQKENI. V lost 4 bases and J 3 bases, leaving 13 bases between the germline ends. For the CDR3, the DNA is TGTGCCAGCTCACACACAGACAGTCTCAATCAGCCCCAGCATTTT. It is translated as CASSHTDSLNQPQHF.

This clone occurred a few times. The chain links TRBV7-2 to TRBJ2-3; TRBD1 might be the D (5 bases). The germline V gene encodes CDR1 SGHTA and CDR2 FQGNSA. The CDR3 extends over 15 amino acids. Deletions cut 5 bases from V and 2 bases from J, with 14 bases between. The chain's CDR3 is CASSQGVAYTDTQYF. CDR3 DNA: TGTGCCAGCAGCCAAGGGGTAGCCTACACAGATACGCAGTATTTT.

CDR3 sequence reads: CASSVGGGEAYEQYF. CDR3 nucleotides: TGTGCCAGCAGCGTAGGGGGGGGAGAGGCCTACGAGCAGTACTTC. The chain recombines TRBV9 with TRBJ2-7, with TRBD2 matching 7 bases. The CDR3 runs 15 residues. J was trimmed by 2 bases and V by 0 bases; bases with no gene match: 5. Germline V gene sequence: CDR1 SGDLS, CDR2 YYNGEE.

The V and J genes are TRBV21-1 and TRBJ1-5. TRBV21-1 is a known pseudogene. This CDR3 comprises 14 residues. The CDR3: CASSKVRVAQPQHF. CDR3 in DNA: TGTGCCAGCAGCAAAGTACGGGTCGCCCAGCCCCAGCATTTT.

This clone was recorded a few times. The CDR3 DNA reads TGTGCCAGCTCACCACCGCTCGGAGGTTCGGCCTACGAGCAGTACTTC. Residues: CASSPPLGGSAYEQYF. This chain links TRBV18 with TRBJ2-7; D possibly corresponds to TRBD2 (5 bases). CDR1 is KGHSH, CDR2 LQKENI, per germline. V was trimmed by 0 bases and J by 2 bases, leaving 14 bases between them. The CDR3 covers 16 residues.

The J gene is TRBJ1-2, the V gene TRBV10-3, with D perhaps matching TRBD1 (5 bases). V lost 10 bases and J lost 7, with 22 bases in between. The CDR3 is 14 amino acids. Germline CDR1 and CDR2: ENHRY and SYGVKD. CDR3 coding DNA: TGTGCCACCGCGGTTTTGGGAGGGGAACGTGGCTACACCTTC. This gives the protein CATAVLGGERGYTF.

This CDR3 reads CASSQGRVNEQFF. CDR3 coding DNA: TGTGCCAGCAGTCAGGGCAGGGTTAATGAGCAGTTCTTC. The chain employs TRBV5-6 and TRBJ2-1; D perhaps matches TRBD1 (5 bases). Germline assignment: CDR1 SGHDT and CDR2 YYEEEE. The CDR3 extends over 13 amino acids. With 5 bases removed from V and 7 bases from J, the gap between germline ends came to 13 bases.

The CDR3 DNA sequence: TGTGCCTGGAGTGTAGTGGGGACTAATGAGCAGTTCTTC. This gives the protein CAWSVVGTNEQFF. This chain connects TRBV30 to TRBJ2-1, with D possibly matching TRBD2 (6 bases). Germline CDR1 is GTSNPN and CDR2 is SVGIG (reference sequence). The CDR3 covers 13 residues. The V gene lost 0 bases and the J gene lost 7 bases, with 10 bases spanning the gap.

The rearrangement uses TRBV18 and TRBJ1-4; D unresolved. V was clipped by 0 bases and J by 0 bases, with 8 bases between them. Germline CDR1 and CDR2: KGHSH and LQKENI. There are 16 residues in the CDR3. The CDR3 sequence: CASSPPDGTTNEKLFF. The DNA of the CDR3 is TGTGCCAGCTCACCACCGGACGGGACAACTAATGAAAAACTGTTTTTT.

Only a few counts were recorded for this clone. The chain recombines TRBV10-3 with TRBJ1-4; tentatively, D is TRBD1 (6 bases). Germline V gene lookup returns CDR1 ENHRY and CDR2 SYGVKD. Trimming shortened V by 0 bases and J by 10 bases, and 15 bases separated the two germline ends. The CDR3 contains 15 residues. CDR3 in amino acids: CAISESGQGSGKLFF. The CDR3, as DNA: TGTGCCATCAGTGAGTCCGGTCAGGGGTCGGGAAAACTGTTTTTT.

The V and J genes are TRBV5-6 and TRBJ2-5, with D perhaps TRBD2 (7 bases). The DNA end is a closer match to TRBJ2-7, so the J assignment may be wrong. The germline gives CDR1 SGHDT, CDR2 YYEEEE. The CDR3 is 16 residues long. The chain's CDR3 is CASSLGGGGFPYEQYF. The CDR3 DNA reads TGTGCCAGCAGCTTGGGAGGCGGGGGCTTCCCCTACGAGCAGTACTTC.

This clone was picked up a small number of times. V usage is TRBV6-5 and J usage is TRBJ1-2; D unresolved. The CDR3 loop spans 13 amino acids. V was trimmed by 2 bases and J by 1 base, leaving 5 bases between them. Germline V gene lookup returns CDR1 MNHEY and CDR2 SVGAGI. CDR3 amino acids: CASSYGLNYGYTF. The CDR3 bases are TGTGCCAGCAGTTACGGCCTTAACTATGGCTACACCTTC.

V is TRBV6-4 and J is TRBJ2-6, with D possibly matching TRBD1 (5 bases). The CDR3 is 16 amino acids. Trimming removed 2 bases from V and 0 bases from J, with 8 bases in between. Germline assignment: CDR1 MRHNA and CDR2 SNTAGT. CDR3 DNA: TGTGCCAGCAGTGACGGACACCACTCTGGGGCCAACGTCCTGACTTTC. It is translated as CASSDGHHSGANVLTF.

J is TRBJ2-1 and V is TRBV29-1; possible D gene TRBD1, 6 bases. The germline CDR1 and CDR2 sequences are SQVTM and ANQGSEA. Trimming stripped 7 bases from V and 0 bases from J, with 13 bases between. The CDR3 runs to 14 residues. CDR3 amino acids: CSAGAGDSYNEQFF. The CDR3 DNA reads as TGCAGCGCCGGGGCAGGGGACTCCTACAATGAGCAGTTCTTC.

The CDR3 loop is CASSLGQGSRETQYF. The CDR3 bases are TGTGCCAGCAGCCTCGGACAGGGTAGTAGGGAGACCCAGTACTTC. The chain combines TRBV11-3 with TRBJ2-5, with 8 bases fitting TRBD1. V was pared by 5 bases and J by 5 bases, with 10 bases of the junction left unmatched. Germline V gene data show CDR1 as SGHNT and CDR2 as YENEEA. The CDR3 is made up of 15 amino acids.

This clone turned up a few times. The CDR3, as DNA: TGCAGCGTCCGCAGGGAGACCCAGTACTTC. It encodes CSVRRETQYF. The V gene is TRBV29-1, the J gene TRBJ2-5; unclear D gene. CDR3 length equals 10 residues. In germline, CDR1 is SQVTM, CDR2 ANQGSEA. V lost 6 bases to trimming and J lost 5 bases, with 7 bases between them.

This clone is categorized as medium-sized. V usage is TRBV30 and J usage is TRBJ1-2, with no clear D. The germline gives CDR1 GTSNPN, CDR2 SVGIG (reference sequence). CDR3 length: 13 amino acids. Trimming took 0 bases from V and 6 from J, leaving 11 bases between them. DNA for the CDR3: TGTGCCTGGAGTGTAGAGCGGCAGAATGGCTACACCTTC. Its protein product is CAWSVERQNGYTF.

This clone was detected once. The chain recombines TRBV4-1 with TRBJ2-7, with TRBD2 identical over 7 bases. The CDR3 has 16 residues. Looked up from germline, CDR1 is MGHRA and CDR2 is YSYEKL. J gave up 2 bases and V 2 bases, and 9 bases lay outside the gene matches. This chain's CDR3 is CASSQQGEGLPYEQYF. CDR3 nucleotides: TGCGCCAGCAGCCAACAAGGGGAGGGACTCCCCTACGAGCAGTACTTC.

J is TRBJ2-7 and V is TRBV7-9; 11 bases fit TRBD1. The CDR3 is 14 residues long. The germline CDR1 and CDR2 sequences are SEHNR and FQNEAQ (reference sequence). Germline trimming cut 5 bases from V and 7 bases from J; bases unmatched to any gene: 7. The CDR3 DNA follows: TGTGCCAGCAGCATTGGACAGGGGGCGAGGGAGCAGTACTTC. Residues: CASSIGQGAREQYF.

CDR3 nucleotides: TGTGCCACCAGCATAGGAGGGTTTAATGTAGGCTACACCTTC. Translated, it gives CATSIGGFNVGYTF. This sequence joins TRBV15 and TRBJ1-2, with D uncertain. Trimming took off 4 bases at V and 8 bases at J, with 17 bases between the two ends. Germline V gene data show CDR1 as LNHNV and CDR2 as YYDKDF (reference sequence). This CDR3 contains 14 residues.